The text below deals with one T cell receptor beta chain. Antigen unknown. Trimming removed 4 bases from V and 4 bases from J; junction bases left unmatched: 5. CDR1 and CDR2 from the germline V gene are SEHNR and FQNEAQ (reference sequence). This CDR3 is built from 14 residues. This entry belongs to a study of OX40 agonist ivuxolimab in advanced cancers. Libraries were prepared by immunoSEQ multiplex PCR; TCRdb keeps only in-frame clonotypes and omits some of them. The sample includes about 62,000 clones, 70% to 90% of them seen just once. Study-level results: At doses 0.1 to 3.0 mg/kg, CD4+ and CD8+ clones expanded.

The rearrangement links TRBV7-9 to TRBJ1-2, with 8 positions matching TRBD1. Source: CD4+ or CD8+ T cells sorted from blood, taken in a trial of the OX40 agonist ivuxolimab. The TCR was taken from an adult with an advanced solid tumor such as melanoma, head and neck, liver or kidney cancer. CDR3 in amino acids: CASSSQDRVYGYTF. CDR3 coding DNA: TGTGCCAGCAGCTCCCAGGACAGGGTCTATGGCTACACCTTC.